This TCR beta chain was sequenced in a study of post-analysis software for immune sequencing data. Study-wide findings and caveats: With TRBV5-6, TRBV5-1 and TRBV20-1 included, 5 or 6 TRBV segments were more frequent in patients than in controls.

Germline V gene sequence: CDR1 SGHRS, CDR2 YFSETQ. With V trimmed by 2 bases and J by 1 base, 2 bases remained unmatched. This CDR3 has 14 amino acids. This clonotype was counted only a few times. The antigen is undetermined. cDNA libraries for TCR beta contained unique molecular identifiers. Researchers reported roughly 510,000 cDNA molecules coming from roughly 1 to 10 million T cells. MiXCR, run by TCRdb on the PCR reads, gives a single entry per CDR3 protein. The top ten hold 0.55% to 0.65% of the sample, which has hundreds of thousands of distinct CDR3 sequences, around 27% seen once. Sequencing was performed on blood. The chain combines TRBV5-1 with TRBJ2-5; 7 nucleotides line up with TRBD1. The TCR originated in a girl aged 5-17 years with multiple sclerosis. For the CDR3, the DNA is TGCGCCAGCAGCTTACAGGGGATCCAAGAGACCCAGTACTTC. It encodes CASSLQGIQETQYF. The full variable domain, with the rest looked up from reference TRBV5-1 and TRBJ2-5, is KAGVTQTPRYLIKTRGQQVTLSCSPISGHRSVSWYQQTPGQGLQFLFEYFSETQRNKGNFPGRFSGRQFSNSRSEMNVSTLELGDSALYLCASSLQGIQETQYFGPGTRLLVL.